Listed below are T cell receptor beta chains from one sample, sequenced in a study of molecular identifiers for immune sequencing clone quantification. TCRdb reprocessed the PCR reads with MiXCR, giving one entry per CDR3 protein. Of more than 95,000 distinct CDR3 sequences in the sample, 20% to 25% were seen once. Source material: naive CD8+ T cells from blood, with Jurkat cell RNA spiked in. These receptor sequences come from a human donor in good health. Some libraries in this study had Jurkat cell RNA spiked in. CDR3s include the opening cysteine and the closing phenylalanine or tryptophan. Fields, in order: V gene, J gene, clone size, D gene, CDR3 protein, CDR3 DNA. The D gene is left open where the match is weak. For some rows the clone size is stated as once, few or many, or as a class when expanded; others skip it.

TRBV5-4,TRBJ2-7,many,TRBD1,CASSWGQGGEQYF,TGTGCCAGCAGCTGGGGACAGGGCGGCGAGCAGTACTTC
TRBV11-2,TRBJ2-3,-,TRBD1,CASSSSPGQGPDTPYF,TGTGCCAGCAGCTCCTCCCCGGGACAGGGCCCAGATACGCCGTATTTT
TRBV7-2,TRBJ2-5,-,TRBD1,CASSLGPDREYEETQYF,TGTGCCAGCAGCTTAGGGCCAGACAGGGAATACGAAGAGACCCAGTACTTC
TRBV12-3/TRBV12-4,TRBJ2-5,many,-,CASSWARQETQYF,TGTGCCAGCAGTTGGGCCAGACAAGAGACCCAGTACTTC
TRBV29-1,TRBJ2-7,many,-,CSVGPARAYEQYF,TGCAGCGTTGGGCCAGCGCGAGCCTACGAGCAGTACTTC
TRBV15,TRBJ2-7,many,TRBD1,CATSPWTGAYEQYF,TGTGCCACCTCTCCCTGGACAGGGGCCTACGAGCAGTACTTC
TRBV5-1,TRBJ1-1,many,TRBD1,CASSIGGLTGYNPEAFF,TGCGCCAGCAGCATCGGAGGTTTGACAGGGTATAACCCTGAAGCTTTCTTT
TRBV2,TRBJ1-1,many,-,CATSGLTEAFF,TGTGCCACCAGTGGTCTCACTGAAGCTTTCTTT
TRBV27,TRBJ2-3,-,TRBD2,CASRGLAGEDTQYF,TGTGCCAGCAGAGGACTAGCGGGAGAAGATACGCAGTATTTT
TRBV5-4,TRBJ2-7,many,TRBD2,CASSLGTSIYEQYF,TGTGCCAGCAGCCTAGGGACTAGCATCTACGAGCAGTACTTC
TRBV4-3,TRBJ2-5,once,-,CASSRDRASMQETQCF,TGCGCCAGCAGCCGAGATCGGGCCAGTATGCAAGAGACCCAGTGCTTC
TRBV2,TRBJ1-1,many,TRBD1,CASSEGGQFLSEAFF,TGTGCCAGCAGTGAAGGGGGACAGTTCCTTTCTGAAGCTTTCTTT
TRBV5-8,TRBJ2-2,many,TRBD2,CASTLAASGEAAGELFF,TGTGCCAGCACCTTGGCCGCTAGCGGGGAGGCAGCCGGGGAGCTGTTTTTT
TRBV6-6,TRBJ2-3,many,-,CASSWTTSTDTQYF,TGTGCCAGCAGTTGGACTACTAGCACAGATACGCAGTATTTT
TRBV15,TRBJ2-3,many,TRBD1,CATKYRGVTDTQYF,TGTGCCACCAAGTACAGGGGGGTCACAGATACGCAGTATTTT
TRBV5-1,TRBJ1-3,many,-,CASSLEGSGNTIYF,TGCGCCAGCAGCTTGGAAGGATCTGGAAACACCATATATTTT
TRBV20-1,TRBJ2-2,many,-,CSATKGRTTGELFF,TGCAGTGCTACCAAAGGACGGACAACCGGGGAGCTGTTTTTT
TRBV4-3,TRBJ2-3,many,-,CASSQVTVSTDTQYF,TGCGCCAGCAGCCAAGTTACGGTGAGCACAGATACGCAGTATTTT
TRBV4-1,TRBJ2-3,many,-,CASSQGASLDTQYF,TGCGCCAGCAGCCAAGGTGCCTCTTTAGATACGCAGTATTTT
TRBV28,TRBJ2-5,many,-,CASSWPSRDRETQYF,TGTGCCAGCAGTTGGCCCTCCAGGGACCGGGAGACCCAGTACTTC
TRBV7-6,TRBJ1-6,many,-,CASSLGPLTSPLHF,TGTGCCAGCAGCTTAGGCCCTCTCACTTCACCCCTCCACTTT
TRBV4-1,TRBJ2-1,many,TRBD2,CASSQGGSEQFF,TGCGCCAGCAGCCAGGGCGGGAGTGAGCAGTTCTTC
TRBV20-1,TRBJ2-7,many,TRBD1,CSARDRGREQYF,TGCAGTGCCCGGGACAGGGGGCGCGAGCAGTACTTC
TRBV27,TRBJ2-2,many,-,CASSFSAFPGELFF,TGTGCCAGCAGTTTTTCGGCGTTCCCCGGGGAGCTGTTTTTT
TRBV9,TRBJ2-3,many,TRBD2,CASSVGTSVTDTQYF,TGTGCCAGCAGCGTAGGGACTAGCGTCACAGATACGCAGTATTTT
TRBV4-3,TRBJ1-1,many,TRBD1,CASSQDSAGGREAFF,TGCGCCAGCAGCCAAGATAGTGCAGGGGGCAGAGAAGCTTTCTTT
TRBV20-1,TRBJ2-1,-,-,CSARGRLSYNEQFF,TGCAGTGCTAGAGGCAGACTCTCCTACAATGAGCAGTTCTTC
TRBV7-9,TRBJ1-2,many,-,CASSLVQDHSYTF,TGTGCCAGCAGCTTAGTACAGGACCATTCCTACACCTTC
TRBV30,TRBJ1-1,many,-,CAWRIGVGTEAFF,TGTGCCTGGAGAATAGGAGTAGGAACTGAAGCTTTCTTT